The clone carrying this TCR beta chain was detected a few times. Its antigen is not known. A read error may explain this, as a much larger clone is one base away. CDR3 length equals 12 residues. Germline CDR1 is MNHEY and CDR2 is SVGEGT. This sample stems from a study of blood T cells in healthy people across ages. Study outcomes and limitations: Investigators treated diversity estimates from one million T cells as underestimates.

Extraction yielded at least 6 micrograms of total RNA per sample. The use of a sample-barcoded 5' primer and a J-beta primer mix characterized a second PCR of about 7 to 12 cycles. Each CDR3 protein gets one entry after TCRdb re-called the 5' RACE reads with MiXCR. The table has about 900,000 distinct CDR3 sequences, approximately 65% seen once. Sequencing was carried out using blood. The TCR comes from a man aged 25 to 40 in good health. The chain couples TRBV6-2 or TRBV6-3 to TRBJ2-4; no firm D call. The J call may be faulty, since TRBJ2-7 better matches the DNA end. CDR3: CASSYWSYEQYF. The CDR3 region has the DNA TGTGCCAGCAGTTACTGGTCCTACGAGCAGTACTTC.